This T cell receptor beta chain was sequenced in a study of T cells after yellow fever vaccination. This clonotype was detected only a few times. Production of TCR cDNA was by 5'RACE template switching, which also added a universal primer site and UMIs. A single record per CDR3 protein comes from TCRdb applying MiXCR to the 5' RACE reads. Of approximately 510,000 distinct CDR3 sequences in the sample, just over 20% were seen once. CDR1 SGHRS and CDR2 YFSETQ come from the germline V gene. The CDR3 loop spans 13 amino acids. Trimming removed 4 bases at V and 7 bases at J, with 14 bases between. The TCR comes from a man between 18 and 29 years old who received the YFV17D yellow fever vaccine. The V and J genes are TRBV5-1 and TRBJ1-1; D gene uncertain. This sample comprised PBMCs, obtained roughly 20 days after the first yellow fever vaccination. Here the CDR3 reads CASSAIDSIEAFF. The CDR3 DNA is TGCGCCAGCAGCGCCATCGACTCGATTGAAGCTTTCTTT.